This TCR beta chain appears in the sequencing data of a study of CD8 T cells in ankylosing spondylitis. The study's findings and limits: Prior work had noted some motif variants in reactive arthritis blood and synovial fluid. A motif of roughly 8 highly homologous TCR beta variants was seen as apparently characteristic of ankylosing spondylitis blood. Reports say disease-linked clones showed up significantly more in matched ankylosing spondylitis synovial fluid.

Turning to this clonotype: What it recognizes is unknown.

CDR3 size: 15 residues. The ends lost 3 bases at V and 9 bases at J; junction bases unmatched: 8. Germline CDR1 KGHSH, CDR2 LQKENI. One entry per CDR3 protein, called by TCRdb with MiXCR from the 5' RACE reads. The data hold over 600,000 distinct CDR3 sequences, with 19% observed a single time. The clonotype comes from a male donor with ankylosing spondylitis. Sequences were obtained from blood, either unsorted or a sorted T cell fraction (not recorded which). This rearrangement joins TRBV18 to TRBJ2-1; 10 nucleotides match TRBD2. The CDR3 loop is CASSPRLAGAVEQFF. CDR3 nucleotides: TGTGCCAGCTCACCTCGGCTAGCGGGAGCGGTTGAGCAGTTCTTC.